Presented here are 25 T cell receptor beta chains from one specimen sequenced in a study of PD-1 blockade in classical Hodgkin lymphoma. Libraries were prepared by immunoSEQ multiplex PCR; TCRdb keeps only in-frame clonotypes and omits some of them. The data contain 41,000 or so clones, 76% of them seen just once; the ten biggest clones take up 20% to 25%. Relapse was seen in all patients after autologous stem cell transplantation, and brentuximab vedotin exposure was variable. Sequencing used peripheral blood mononuclear cells (PBMCs), obtained at baseline. Receptors were obtained from a human donor with classical Hodgkin lymphoma.

This sequence joins TRBV7-3 and TRBJ2-5; 11 nucleotides match TRBD2. CDR3 length equals 15 residues. Per germline, CDR1 SGHTA and CDR2 FQGTGA. With V trimmed by 2 bases and J by 5 bases, 4 bases remained unmatched. CDR3 amino acids: CASSLGLAGGETQYF. In DNA form, the CDR3 reads TGTGCCAGCAGCTTAGGGCTAGCGGGAGGTGAGACCCAGTACTTC.

The table lists this clone with a few counts. V is TRBV7-8 and J is TRBJ1-5; 9 bases are shared with TRBD1. This CDR3 is 15 amino acids long. Germline CDR1 and CDR2: SGHVS and FQNEAQ. Trimming at V came to 3 bases and at J to 5 bases, leaving 5 bases not matched to a gene. The CDR3 sequence is CASSFRDRVHQPQHF. Written as DNA, the CDR3 is TGTGCCAGCAGCTTCCGGGACAGGGTCCATCAGCCCCAGCATTTT.

This clone has just one count. This rearrangement joins TRBV19 to TRBJ2-1, with D possibly being TRBD2 (5 bases). V shed 9 bases and J shed 0 bases, with 9 bases lying between them. CDR1 and CDR2 from the germline V gene are LNHDA and SQIVND (reference sequence). The CDR3 spans 13 residues. Here the CDR3 reads CASKRSSYNEQFF. The CDR3 bases are TGTGCCAGCAAGCGGAGCTCCTACAATGAGCAGTTCTTC. The full variable domain, with the rest looked up from reference TRBV19 and TRBJ2-1, is DGGITQSPKYLFRKEGQNVTLSCEQNLNHDAMYWYRQDPGQGLRLIYYSQIVNDFQKGDIAEGYSVSREKKESFPLTVTSAQKNPTAFYLCASKRSSYNEQFFGPGTRLTVL.

The chain combines TRBV19 with TRBJ1-1, with 11 nucleotides matching TRBD1. The junction had 5 bases not matched to a gene; V was cut back by 5 bases and J by 0 bases. The CDR3 covers 16 residues. Germline V gene sequence: CDR1 LNHDA, CDR2 SQIVND (reference sequence). CDR3 sequence: CASSPWTGGVNTEAFF. The CDR3 DNA reads as TGTGCCAGTAGTCCCTGGACAGGGGGCGTGAACACTGAAGCTTTCTTT. The full variable domain, completed using reference TRBV19 and TRBJ1-1, is DGGITQSPKYLFRKEGQNVTLSCEQNLNHDAMYWYRQDPGQGLRLIYYSQIVNDFQKGDIAEGYSVSREKKESFPLTVTSAQKNPTAFYLCASSPWTGGVNTEAFFGQGTRLTVV.

This clone was detected only a few times. The chain couples TRBV25-1 to TRBJ1-5, with 9 positions matching TRBD1. Per germline, CDR1 MGHDK and CDR2 SYGVNS. Trimming at V came to 8 bases and at J to 5 bases, leaving 7 bases not matched to a gene. CDR3 length equals 14 residues. CDR3: CASPGTGKHQPQHF. The CDR3 nucleotides are TGTGCCAGCCCCGGGACAGGGAAGCATCAGCCCCAGCATTTT.

The chain joins TRBV7-2 to TRBJ1-3; D is undetermined. CDR1 and CDR2 from the germline V gene are SGHTA and FQGNSA. This CDR3 comprises 12 residues. V was shortened by 2 bases and J by 3 bases, with 2 bases between the two germline ends. The CDR3 coding sequence is TGTGCCAGCAGCTTAAGTGGAAACACCATATATTTT. It encodes CASSLSGNTIYF. The whole variable domain, filled in from reference TRBV7-2 and TRBJ1-3, reads GAGVSQSPSNKVTEKGKDVELRCDPISGHTALYWYRQSLGQGLEFLIYFQGNSAPDKSGLPSDRFSAERTGGSVSTLTIQRTQQEDSAVYLCASSLSGNTIYFGEGSWLTVV.

V is TRBV6-5 and J is TRBJ1-2; TRBD1 matches 9 bases. This CDR3 region has 13 residues. Germline trimming cut 5 bases from V and 8 bases from J; bases unmatched to any gene: 6. Per germline, CDR1 MNHEY and CDR2 SVGAGI. For the CDR3, the DNA is TGTGCCAGCAGTCGGACAGGGGTCGGCGGCTACACCTTC. Amino acids: CASSRTGVGGYTF.

This chain connects TRBV14 to TRBJ2-7, with a weak D call TRBD1 (6 bases). This CDR3 comprises 19 residues. Trimming took 2 bases from V and 0 from J, leaving 23 bases between them. CDR1 and CDR2 from the germline V gene are SGHDN and FVKESK. CDR3 in amino acids: CASSQPGQVVWKLSYEQYF. In DNA form, the CDR3 reads TGTGCCAGCAGCCAACCGGGACAAGTGGTCTGGAAACTCTCCTACGAGCAGTACTTC.

The rearrangement joins TRBV7-3 to TRBJ2-7, with 8 positions matching TRBD2. Germline assignment: CDR1 SGHTA and CDR2 FQGTGA. The J segment lost 3 bases and the V segment lost 1 base, leaving 8 bases of the junction unmatched. The CDR3 totals 16 residues. The CDR3 sequence is CASSLRAGDRIYEQYF. The DNA of the CDR3 is TGTGCCAGCAGCTTAAGAGCGGGAGATCGGATCTACGAGCAGTACTTC.

This clone came up a few times. The chain couples TRBV6-6 to TRBJ2-7; perhaps TRBD1 as D (6 bases). The CDR3 is 13 amino acids. Trimming stripped 7 bases from V and 6 bases from J, with 16 bases between. From germline, CDR1 is MNHNY and CDR2 SVGAGI (reference sequence). CDR3 in amino acids: CASIVRQGTEQYF. The CDR3, as DNA: TGTGCCAGCATAGTACGGCAGGGGACCGAGCAGTACTTC.

The rearrangement uses TRBV7-9 and TRBJ1-4; 9 nucleotides align to TRBD1. This CDR3 spans 14 amino acids. CDR1 and CDR2 from the germline V gene are SEHNR and FQNEAQ (reference sequence). V dropped 7 bases and J dropped 8; count of bases not matched to a gene: 8. As DNA, the CDR3 is TGTGCCAGCACCCTGACAGGGGGTAAAGAAAAACTGTTTTTT. Protein sequence: CASTLTGGKEKLFF.

V gene TRBV21-1 combines with J gene TRBJ2-3; the table's D call of TRBD1 was not tested on the DNA. TRBV21-1 is given as a pseudogene. The CDR3 consists of 19 residues. The CDR3 protein is CASSKRCQLKTSTGGPQYF. CDR3 coding DNA: TGTGCCAGCAGCAAAAGATGTCAGCTAAAGACCTCGACAGGGGGCCCCCAGTATTTT.

The CDR3 loop is CAISHQNEKLFF. Written as DNA, the CDR3 is TGTGCCATCAGCCACCAGAATGAAAAACTGTTTTTT. This chain uses TRBV10-3 with TRBJ1-4; D ambiguous. The germline gives CDR1 ENHRY, CDR2 SYGVKD. This CDR3 region has 12 residues. Trimming pared 6 bases from V and 5 bases from J, leaving 7 bases between.

V is TRBV19 and J is TRBJ2-7, with 9 bases matching TRBD2. The CDR3 spans 14 residues. From germline, CDR1 is LNHDA and CDR2 SQIVND (reference sequence). The V segment lost 6 bases and the J segment 5 bases; nucleotides outside the gene matches: 8. CDR3 in amino acids: CASRGLGLANEQYF. The CDR3 DNA sequence: TGTGCCAGTAGAGGGTTGGGACTAGCAAACGAGCAGTACTTC.

The chain links TRBV27 to TRBJ2-4, with D possibly matching TRBD1 (5 bases). Germline V gene sequence: CDR1 MNHEY, CDR2 SMNVEV (reference sequence). The V and J ends lost 2 bases and 3 bases respectively, with 11 bases between them. The CDR3 loop spans 15 amino acids. The CDR3 spells CASSLHRLDKNIQYF. CDR3 nucleotides: TGTGCCAGCAGTTTACACAGGCTGGACAAAAACATTCAGTACTTC.

V is TRBV27 and J is TRBJ2-1, with D perhaps TRBD2 (6 bases). From germline, CDR1 is MNHEY and CDR2 SMNVEV (reference sequence). Trimming took off 5 bases at V and 6 bases at J, with 8 bases between the two ends. This CDR3 spans 12 amino acids. CDR3 sequence (DNA): TGTGCCAGCAGTCGGGGGATCAATGAGCAGTTCTTC. Amino acid sequence: CASSRGINEQFF.

This chain connects TRBV2 to TRBJ2-5; D is perhaps TRBD1 or TRBD2 (6 bases each). This CDR3 contains 13 residues. V lost 4 bases and J lost 9, with 15 bases in between. The germline CDR1 and CDR2 sequences are SNHLY and FYNNEI. Here the CDR3 reads CASSVQRRGSQYF. The DNA for the CDR3 is TGTGCCAGCAGTGTCCAGCGGAGGGGGTCCCAGTACTTC.

The chain joins TRBV28 to TRBJ2-7, with D perhaps TRBD1 or TRBD2 (5 bases each). Germline values: CDR1 MDHEN, CDR2 SYDVKM. Trimming removed 3 bases at V and 2 bases at J, with 17 bases between. The CDR3 spans 16 residues. Here the CDR3 reads CASSLGTPVITYEQYF. The CDR3 bases are TGTGCCAGCAGTTTGGGGACCCCCGTAATCACCTACGAGCAGTACTTC.

The genes are TRBV28 and TRBJ1-2; D not certain. The CDR3 loop spans 15 amino acids. CDR1 and CDR2 from the germline V gene are MDHEN and SYDVKM. Between the trimmed V and J ends, which lost 7 bases and 0 bases, there was a span of 15 bases. This CDR3 is CASTLYRISNYGYTF. The CDR3 region has the DNA TGTGCCAGCACCCTTTATCGAATATCTAACTATGGCTACACCTTC.

J is TRBJ2-5 and V is TRBV19, with 10 bases lining up with TRBD1. Germline V gives CDR1 LNHDA, CDR2 SQIVND (reference sequence). The CDR3 has 14 residues. Trimming at V came to 9 bases and at J to 2 bases, leaving 6 bases not matched to a gene. This CDR3 is CASRDRGGQETQYF. CDR3 DNA: TGTGCCAGCCGGGACAGGGGAGGGCAAGAGACCCAGTACTTC.

This clone was found a few times. This chain links TRBV28 with TRBJ2-7, with TRBD2 identical over 9 bases. Germline V CDR1 and CDR2: MDHEN, SYDVKM. The CDR3 runs 14 residues. Trimming cost V 2 bases and J 4 bases; bases outside gene matches: 3. CDR3 nucleotides: TGTGCCAGCAGTTTACAGACTAGCGGATACGAGCAGTACTTC. As protein: CASSLQTSGYEQYF.

The V gene is TRBV7-9, the J gene TRBJ1-1; D may be TRBD1 (6 bases). The CDR3 runs 16 residues. V lost 5 bases to trimming and J lost 9 bases, with 25 bases between them. Germline V CDR1 and CDR2: SEHNR, FQNEAQ (reference sequence). CDR3 nucleotide sequence: TGTGCCAGCAGCATTTTGGGATCCGGGACACAGATTCAAGCTTTCTTT. Its protein is CASSILGSGTQIQAFF.

The CDR3 DNA follows: TGTGCCAGCAGTGACGGACGGAATAATTCACCCCTCCACTTT. Translated, it gives CASSDGRNNSPLHF. V usage is TRBV25-1 and J usage is TRBJ1-6; D unclear. Germline V gene sequence: CDR1 MGHDK, CDR2 SYGVNS. The CDR3 is 14 amino acids. The V end was cut by 3 bases, the J end by 5 bases, with 8 bases between. Full variable domain (outside the CDR3, taken from reference TRBV25-1 and TRBJ1-6): EADIYQTPRYLVIGTGKKITLECSQTMGHDKMYWYQQDPGMELHLIHYSYGVNSTEKGDLSSESTVSRIRTEHFPLTLESARPSHTSQYLCASSDGRNNSPLHFGNGTRLTVT.

J is TRBJ2-7 and V is TRBV28; 13 bases match TRBD2. J lost 0 bases, V lost 1 base, and 3 bases had no gene match. The CDR3 runs 17 residues. Germline V CDR1 and CDR2: MDHEN, SYDVKM. The CDR3 region has the DNA TGTGCCAGCAGTTTATTGGGGACTAGCGGGACCTCCTACGAGCAGTACTTC. This codes for CASSLLGTSGTSYEQYF.

The V call is TRBV6-1, the J call TRBJ1-2, with no clear D. This CDR3 has 13 residues. The V end was cut by 4 bases, the J end by 4 bases, with 10 bases between. Germline V CDR1 and CDR2: MNHNS, SASEGT. CDR3 sequence (DNA): TGTGCCAGCAGTGCGGGTATGAGCTATGGCTACACCTTC. Its translation: CASSAGMSYGYTF.